The 6 T cell receptor beta chains below all came from one sample that was sequenced in a study of cytomegalovirus exposure and HLA in healthy donors. Primers for the PCR totalled 60 Vbeta and 13 Jbeta. Sequencing was performed with immunoSEQ multiplex PCR; in TCRdb, only in-frame clones are kept and a portion is missing. The sample carries about 130,000 clones, approximately 85% recorded once. The sequencing input was PBMCs. Receptors originate from a woman in her fifties or sixties in good health and CMV-seropositive.

J is TRBJ1-6 and V is TRBV9; the D gene is possibly TRBD1 (5 bases). Deletions cut 3 bases from V and 6 bases from J, with 16 bases between. This CDR3 comprises 16 residues. Germline CDR1 and CDR2: SGDLS and YYNGEE. For the CDR3, the DNA is TGTGCCAGCAGCGCCGCCGTACAGCAGGGTAATTCACCCCTCCACTTT. Its translation is CASSAAVQQGNSPLHF.

The chain couples TRBV19 to TRBJ1-1; a weak D match, TRBD1 (6 bases). Germline V gene sequence: CDR1 LNHDA, CDR2 SQIVND (reference sequence). Trimming removed 6 bases at V and 11 bases at J, with 25 bases between. CDR3 size: 15 residues. The CDR3 reads CASRPWTDAGEEAFF. CDR3 sequence (DNA): TGTGCCAGTAGGCCCTGGACAGACGCAGGGGAAGAGGCTTTCTTT.

Of note for this clone: The junction does not match germline at one end; this may be a read error. CDR3: CASSLKEGRFF. The CDR3 DNA sequence: TGTGCCAGCAGCTTAAAGGAGGGACGGTTTTTC. The chain carries TRBV7-3 and TRBJ2-7; weak D call: TRBD2 (6 bases). The CDR3 loop spans 11 amino acids. The germline V gene has CDR1 SGHTA and CDR2 FQGTGA.

The genes are TRBV7-9 and TRBJ2-7, with 7 nucleotides matching TRBD2. This CDR3 spans 15 amino acids. V gave up 1 base and J gave up 3 bases; unmatched junction bases: 6. The germline V gene encodes CDR1 SEHNR and CDR2 FQNEAQ (reference sequence). CDR3 bases: TGTGCCAGCAGCTTAGGCGCGGGGGTATTCTACGAGCAGTACTTC. It encodes CASSLGAGVFYEQYF.

V and J are TRBV5-4 and TRBJ1-5; D call uncertain. Germline-derived CDR1 and CDR2 are SGHNT and YYREEE (reference sequence). The germline V and J ends were trimmed by 2 bases and 3 bases, with 9 bases remaining between them. This CDR3 spans 14 amino acids. CDR3 in DNA: TGTGCCAGCAGCTTTTACGGACTCAATCAGCCCCAGCATTTT. As protein: CASSFYGLNQPQHF.

The chain links TRBV7-6 to TRBJ1-5; perhaps TRBD1 as D (5 bases). The CDR3 spans 13 residues. CDR1 and CDR2 from the germline V gene are SGHVS and FNYEAQ. V shed 6 bases and J shed 3 bases, with 9 bases lying between them. CDR3 loop: CASSTQANQPQHF. The DNA of the CDR3 is TGTGCCAGCAGTACACAGGCCAATCAGCCCCAGCATTTT.